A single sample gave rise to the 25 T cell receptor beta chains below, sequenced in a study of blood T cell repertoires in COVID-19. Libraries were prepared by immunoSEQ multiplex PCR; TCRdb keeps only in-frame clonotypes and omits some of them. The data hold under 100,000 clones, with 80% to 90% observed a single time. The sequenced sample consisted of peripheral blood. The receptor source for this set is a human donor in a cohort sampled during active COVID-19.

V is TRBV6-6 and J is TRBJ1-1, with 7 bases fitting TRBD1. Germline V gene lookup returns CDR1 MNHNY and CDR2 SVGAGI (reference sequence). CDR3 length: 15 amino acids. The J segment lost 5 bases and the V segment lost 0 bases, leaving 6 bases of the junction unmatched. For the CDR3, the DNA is TGTGCCAGCAGTTACTCGAGGGCAGGGGGGACTGAAGCTTTCTTT. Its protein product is CASSYSRAGGTEAFF.

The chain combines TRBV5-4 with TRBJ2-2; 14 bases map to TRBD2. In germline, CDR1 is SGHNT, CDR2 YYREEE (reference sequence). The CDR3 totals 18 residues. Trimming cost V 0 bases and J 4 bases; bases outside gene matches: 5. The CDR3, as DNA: TGTGCCAGCAGCTTGGGGGGACTAGCGGGAGCTCTCACCGGGGAGCTGTTTTTT. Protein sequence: CASSLGGLAGALTGELFF. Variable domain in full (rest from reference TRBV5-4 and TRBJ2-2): ETGVTQSPTHLIKTRGQQVTLRCSSQSGHNTVSWYQQALGQGPQFIFQYYREEENGRGNFPPRFSGLQFPNYSSELNVNALELDDSALYLCASSLGGLAGALTGELFFGEGSRLTVL.

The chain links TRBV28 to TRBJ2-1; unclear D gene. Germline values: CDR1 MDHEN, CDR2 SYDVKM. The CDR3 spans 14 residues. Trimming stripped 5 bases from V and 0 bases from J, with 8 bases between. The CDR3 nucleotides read TGTGCCAGCAGTCGCTGGAGCTCCTACAATGAGCAGTTCTTC. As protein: CASSRWSSYNEQFF.

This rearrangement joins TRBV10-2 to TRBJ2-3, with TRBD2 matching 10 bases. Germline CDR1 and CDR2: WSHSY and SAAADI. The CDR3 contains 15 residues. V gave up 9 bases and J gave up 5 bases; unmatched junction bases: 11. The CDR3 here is CARAGGKAGEDTQYF. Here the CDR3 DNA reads TGCGCCAGAGCGGGAGGGAAAGCAGGGGAAGATACGCAGTATTTT.

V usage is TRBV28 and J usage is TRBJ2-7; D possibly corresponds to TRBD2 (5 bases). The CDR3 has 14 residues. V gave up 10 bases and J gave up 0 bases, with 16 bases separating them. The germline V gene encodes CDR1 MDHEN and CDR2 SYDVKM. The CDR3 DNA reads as TGTGCCACCACCGGAATAGCGTCCTCCTACGAGCAGTACTTC. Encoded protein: CATTGIASSYEQYF.

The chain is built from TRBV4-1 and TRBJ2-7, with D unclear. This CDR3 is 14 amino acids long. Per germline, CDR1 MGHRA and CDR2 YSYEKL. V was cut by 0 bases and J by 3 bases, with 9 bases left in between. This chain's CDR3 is CASSQDTLLYEQYF. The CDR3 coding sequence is TGCGCCAGCAGCCAAGATACCCTACTCTACGAGCAGTACTTC.

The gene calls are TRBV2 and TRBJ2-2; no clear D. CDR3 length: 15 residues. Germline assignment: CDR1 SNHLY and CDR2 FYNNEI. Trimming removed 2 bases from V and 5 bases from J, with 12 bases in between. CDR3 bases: TGTGCCAGCAGTGAACGGCCACCTAGAACCGGGGAGCTGTTTTTT. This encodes CASSERPPRTGELFF.

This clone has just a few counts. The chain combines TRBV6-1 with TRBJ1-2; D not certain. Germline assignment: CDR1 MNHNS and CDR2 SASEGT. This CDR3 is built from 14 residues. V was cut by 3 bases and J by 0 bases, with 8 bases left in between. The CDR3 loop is CASSEGRANYGYTF. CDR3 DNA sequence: TGTGCCAGCAGTGAGGGGAGGGCTAACTATGGCTACACCTTC.

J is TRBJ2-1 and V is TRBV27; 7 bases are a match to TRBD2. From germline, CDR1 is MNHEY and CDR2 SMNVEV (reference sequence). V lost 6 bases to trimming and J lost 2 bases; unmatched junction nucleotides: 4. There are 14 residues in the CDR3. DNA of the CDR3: TGTGCCAGCAGGGGGCTAGCGGCCTACAATGAGCAGTTCTTC. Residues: CASRGLAAYNEQFF.

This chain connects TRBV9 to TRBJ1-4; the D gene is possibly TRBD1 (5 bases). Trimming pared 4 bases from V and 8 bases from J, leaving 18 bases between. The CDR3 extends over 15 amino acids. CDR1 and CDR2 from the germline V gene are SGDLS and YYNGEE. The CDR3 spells CASSPSRAAGEKLFF. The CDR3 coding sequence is TGTGCCAGCAGCCCGAGCAGGGCAGCGGGAGAAAAACTGTTTTTT.

The CDR3 here is CAWSERTGRYSPLHF. The DNA of the CDR3 is TGTGCCTGGAGTGAAAGGACAGGGAGGTATTCACCCCTCCACTTT. V gene TRBV30 combines with J gene TRBJ1-6; 8 bases fit TRBD1. Germline values: CDR1 GTSNPN, CDR2 SVGIG (reference sequence). V trimming: 1 base; J trimming: 8 bases; junction bases outside the gene matches: 7. This CDR3 region has 15 residues.

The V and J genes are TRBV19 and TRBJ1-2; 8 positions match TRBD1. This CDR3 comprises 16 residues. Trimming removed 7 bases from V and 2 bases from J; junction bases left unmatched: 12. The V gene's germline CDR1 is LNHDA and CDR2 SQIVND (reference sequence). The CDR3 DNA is TGTGCCAGTACATTTGACAGGGGCGTTACGAACTATGGCTACACCTTC. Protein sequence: CASTFDRGVTNYGYTF.

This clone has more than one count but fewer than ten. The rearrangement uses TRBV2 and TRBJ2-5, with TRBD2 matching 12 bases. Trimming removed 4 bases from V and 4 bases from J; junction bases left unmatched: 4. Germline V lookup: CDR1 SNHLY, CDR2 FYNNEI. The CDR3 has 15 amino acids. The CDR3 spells CASSGQGLAGETQYF. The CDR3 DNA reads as TGTGCCAGCAGTGGACAGGGACTAGCGGGAGAGACCCAGTACTTC.

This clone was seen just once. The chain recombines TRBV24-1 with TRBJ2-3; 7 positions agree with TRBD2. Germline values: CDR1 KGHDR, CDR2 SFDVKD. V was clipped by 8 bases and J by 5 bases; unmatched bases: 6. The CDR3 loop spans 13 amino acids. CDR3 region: CATNLAEGDTQYF. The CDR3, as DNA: TGTGCCACCAACCTAGCGGAAGGAGATACGCAGTATTTT.

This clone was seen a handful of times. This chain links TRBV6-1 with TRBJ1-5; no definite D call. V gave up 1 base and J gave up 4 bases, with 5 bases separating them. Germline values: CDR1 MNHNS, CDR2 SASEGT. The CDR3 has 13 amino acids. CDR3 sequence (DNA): TGTGCCAGCAGTGAAGTCGGGAATCAGCCCCAGCATTTT. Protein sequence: CASSEVGNQPQHF.

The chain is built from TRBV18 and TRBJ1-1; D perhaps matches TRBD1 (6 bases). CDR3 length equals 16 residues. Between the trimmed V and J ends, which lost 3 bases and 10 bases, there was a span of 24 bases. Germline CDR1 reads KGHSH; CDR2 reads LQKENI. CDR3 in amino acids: CASSPLRDTAKVGAFF. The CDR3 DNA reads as TGTGCCAGCTCACCCCTCCGGGACACCGCGAAGGTAGGAGCTTTCTTT. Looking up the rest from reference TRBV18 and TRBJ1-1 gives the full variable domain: NAGVMQNPRHLVRRRGQEARLRCSPMKGHSHVYWYRQLPEEGLKFMVYLQKENIIDESGMPKERFSAEFPKEGPSILRIQQVVRGDSAAYFCASSPLRDTAKVGAFFGQGTRLTVV.

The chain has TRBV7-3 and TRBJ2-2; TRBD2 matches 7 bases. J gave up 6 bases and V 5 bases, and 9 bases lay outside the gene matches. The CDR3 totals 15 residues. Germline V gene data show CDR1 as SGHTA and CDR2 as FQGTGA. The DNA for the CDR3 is TGTGCCAGCAGCATGGGGACTATCGGGGCCGGGGAGCTGTTTTTT. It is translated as CASSMGTIGAGELFF.

The CDR3 loop reads CASSLAQSQTEAFF. CDR3 nucleotides: TGTGCCAGCAGTTTGGCCCAAAGTCAGACTGAAGCTTTCTTT. The V and J genes are TRBV28 and TRBJ1-1; D not resolved. The CDR3 is 14 amino acids. The ends were cut back, 3 bases at V and 5 bases at J, with 13 bases in the middle. The germline gives CDR1 MDHEN, CDR2 SYDVKM.

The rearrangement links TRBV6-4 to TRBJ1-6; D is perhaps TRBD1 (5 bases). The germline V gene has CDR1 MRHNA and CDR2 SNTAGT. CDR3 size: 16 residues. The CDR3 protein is CAQAGPLASYNSPLHF. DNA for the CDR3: TGTGCTCAGGCAGGGCCGCTGGCCTCCTATAATTCACCCCTCCACTTT.

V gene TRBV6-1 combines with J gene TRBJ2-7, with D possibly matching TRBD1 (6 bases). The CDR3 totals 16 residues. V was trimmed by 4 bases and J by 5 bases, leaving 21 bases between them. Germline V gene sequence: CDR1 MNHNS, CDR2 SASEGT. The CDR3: CASSVRTGTSRDEQYF. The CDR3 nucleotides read TGTGCCAGCAGTGTTAGAACAGGGACGTCGCGCGACGAGCAGTACTTC.

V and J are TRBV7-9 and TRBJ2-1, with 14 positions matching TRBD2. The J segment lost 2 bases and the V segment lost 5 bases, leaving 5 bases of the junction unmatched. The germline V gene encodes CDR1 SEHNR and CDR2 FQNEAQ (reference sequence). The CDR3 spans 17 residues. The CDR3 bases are TGTGCCAGCAGCCCAAGACTAGCGGGAGGGCCCTACAATGAGCAGTTCTTC. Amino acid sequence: CASSPRLAGGPYNEQFF.

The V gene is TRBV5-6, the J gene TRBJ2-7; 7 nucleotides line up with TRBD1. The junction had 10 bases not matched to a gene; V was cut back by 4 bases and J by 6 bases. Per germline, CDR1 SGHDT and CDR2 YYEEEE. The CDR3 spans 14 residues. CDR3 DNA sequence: TGTGCCAGCAGCGTCGGCGCTAAGGGGGCCGAGCAGTACTTC. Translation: CASSVGAKGAEQYF.

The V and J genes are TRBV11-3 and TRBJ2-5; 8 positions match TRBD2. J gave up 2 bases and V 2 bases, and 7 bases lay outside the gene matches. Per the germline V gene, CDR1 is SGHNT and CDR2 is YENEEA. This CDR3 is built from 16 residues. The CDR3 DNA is TGTGCCAGCAGCTTACGAGCGGGAGTGGGGCAAGAGACCCAGTACTTC. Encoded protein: CASSLRAGVGQETQYF.

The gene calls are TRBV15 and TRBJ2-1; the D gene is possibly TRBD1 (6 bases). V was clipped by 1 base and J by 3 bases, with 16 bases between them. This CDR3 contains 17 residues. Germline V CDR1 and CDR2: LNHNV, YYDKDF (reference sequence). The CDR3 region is CATSRARTGKGYNEQFF. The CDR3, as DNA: TGTGCCACCAGCAGAGCTAGAACAGGGAAGGGCTACAATGAGCAGTTCTTC. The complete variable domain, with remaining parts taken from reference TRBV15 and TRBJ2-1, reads DAMVIQNPRYQVTQFGKPVTLSCSQTLNHNVMYWYQQKSSQAPKLLFHYYDKDFNNEADTPDNFQSRRPNTSFCFLDIRSPGLGDTAMYLCATSRARTGKGYNEQFFGPGTRLTVL.

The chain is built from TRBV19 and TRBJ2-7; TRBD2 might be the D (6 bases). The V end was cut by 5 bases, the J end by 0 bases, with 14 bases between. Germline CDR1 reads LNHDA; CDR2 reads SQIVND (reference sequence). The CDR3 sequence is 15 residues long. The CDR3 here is CASSSSAGSSYEQYF. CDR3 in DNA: TGTGCCAGTAGTTCTTCCGCCGGGAGCTCCTACGAGCAGTACTTC.